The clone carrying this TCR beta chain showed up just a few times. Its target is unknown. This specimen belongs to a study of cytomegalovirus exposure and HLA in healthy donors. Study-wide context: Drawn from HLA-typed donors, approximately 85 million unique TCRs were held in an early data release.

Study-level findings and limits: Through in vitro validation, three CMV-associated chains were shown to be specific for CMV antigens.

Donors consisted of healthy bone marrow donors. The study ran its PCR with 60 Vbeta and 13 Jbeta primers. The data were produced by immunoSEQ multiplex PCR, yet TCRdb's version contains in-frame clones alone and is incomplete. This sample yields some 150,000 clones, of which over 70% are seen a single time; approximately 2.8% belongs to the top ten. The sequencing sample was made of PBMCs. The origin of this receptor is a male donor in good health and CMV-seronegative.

The CDR3 sequence is CASSLQENTEAFF. The CDR3 DNA reads as TGTGCCAGCAGCTTACAGGAGAACACTGAAGCTTTCTTT. V gene TRBV7-2 combines with J gene TRBJ1-1; D uncertain. The CDR3 runs 13 residues. V was shortened by 2 bases and J by 1 base, with 5 bases between the two germline ends. Looked up from germline, CDR1 is SGHTA and CDR2 is FQGNSA.